This T cell receptor beta chain was captured by sequencing in a study of blood T cell repertoires in COVID-19. Study context: Both acute and convalescent COVID-19 samples were obtained from the United States, Italy and Spain. PBMCs, B-cell-depleted T cells, or T cells provided the cDNA or gDNA that made up the material.

This CDR3 spans 17 amino acids. As originally analysed: The authors estimated nucleated cell counts from reference gene primer amplification. Only in-frame clones appear in the TCRdb table, and some are missing; sequencing was by immunoSEQ multiplex PCR. V and J calls and clone size are copied from that table; D and trimming were computed from the DNA. The table records nearly 80,000 clones, 87% of them present only once. The genes are TRBV21-1 and TRBJ1-1; TRBD1, as called in the table, went unchecked against the DNA. TRBV21-1 is labeled a pseudogene. Sequenced sample: peripheral blood. The source of this sequence is a woman older than 75 with active or convalescent COVID-19. The CDR3 spells CASIYYPTGQGSTEAFF. In nucleotides, the CDR3 is TGTGCCAGCATCTATTATCCCACCGGGCAGGGGAGTACTGAAGCTTTCTTT.